A single T cell receptor (beta chain) is shown here with its context. The authors' processing: Reference gene primer amplification yielded estimated nucleated cell counts. Some clones are missing from TCRdb's copy, which holds only in-frame ones; the method was immunoSEQ multiplex PCR. V, J and clone size reflect that table, while D and trimming were determined from the DNA. The sample holds under 250,000 clones, approximately 85% seen once. The data are from a study of blood T cell repertoires in COVID-19. Study in general: Acute and convalescent COVID-19 samples came from the United States, Italy and Spain. The analysed material was cDNA or gDNA that came from T cells, B-cell-depleted T cells, or PBMCs.

The CDR3 is 14 amino acids. Germline V gives CDR1 MNHEY, CDR2 SVGAGI. With 5 bases removed from V and 4 bases from J, the gap between germline ends came to 14 bases. The sample consisted of peripheral blood. The TCR comes from a man aged 50-60 years with acute or convalescent COVID-19. This chain links TRBV6-5 with TRBJ1-1; D may be TRBD1 (6 bases). For the CDR3, the DNA is TGTGCCAGCAGTCAGGGGATAACGAGCACTGAAGCTTTCTTT. It specifies CASSQGITSTEAFF.